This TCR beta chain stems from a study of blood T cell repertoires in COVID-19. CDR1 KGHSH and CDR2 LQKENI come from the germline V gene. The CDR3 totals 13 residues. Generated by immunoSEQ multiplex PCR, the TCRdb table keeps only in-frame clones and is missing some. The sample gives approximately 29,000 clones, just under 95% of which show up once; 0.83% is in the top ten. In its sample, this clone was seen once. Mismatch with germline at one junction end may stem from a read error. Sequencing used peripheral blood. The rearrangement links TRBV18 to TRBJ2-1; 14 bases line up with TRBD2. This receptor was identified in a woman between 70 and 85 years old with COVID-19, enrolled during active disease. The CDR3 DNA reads TGTGCCAGCTCACTAATGGGACTAGCGGGAGCCCTCTTC. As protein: CASSLMGLAGALF. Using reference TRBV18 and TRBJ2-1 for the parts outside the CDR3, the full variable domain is NAGVMQNPRHLVRRRGQEARLRCSPMKGHSHVYWYRQLPEEGLKFMVYLQKENIIDESGMPKERFSAEFPKEGPSILRIQQVVRGDSAAYFCASSLMGLAGALFGPGTRLTVL.